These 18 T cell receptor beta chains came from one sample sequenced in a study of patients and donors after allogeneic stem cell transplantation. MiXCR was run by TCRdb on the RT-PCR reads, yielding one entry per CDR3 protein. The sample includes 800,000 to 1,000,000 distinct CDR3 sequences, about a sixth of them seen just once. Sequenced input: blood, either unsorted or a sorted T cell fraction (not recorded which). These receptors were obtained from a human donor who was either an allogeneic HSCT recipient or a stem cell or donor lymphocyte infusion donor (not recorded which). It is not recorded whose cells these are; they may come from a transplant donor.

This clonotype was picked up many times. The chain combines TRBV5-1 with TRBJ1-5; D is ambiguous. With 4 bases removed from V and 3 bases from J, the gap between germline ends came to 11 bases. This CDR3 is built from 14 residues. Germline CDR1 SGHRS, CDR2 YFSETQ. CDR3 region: CASSPGGYNQPQHF. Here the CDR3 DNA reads TGCGCCAGCAGCCCCGGAGGGTACAATCAGCCCCAGCATTTT. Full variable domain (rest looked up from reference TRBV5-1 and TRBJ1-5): KAGVTQTPRYLIKTRGQQVTLSCSPISGHRSVSWYQQTPGQGLQFLFEYFSETQRNKGNFPGRFSGRQFSNSRSEMNVSTLELGDSALYLCASSPGGYNQPQHFGDGTRLSIL.

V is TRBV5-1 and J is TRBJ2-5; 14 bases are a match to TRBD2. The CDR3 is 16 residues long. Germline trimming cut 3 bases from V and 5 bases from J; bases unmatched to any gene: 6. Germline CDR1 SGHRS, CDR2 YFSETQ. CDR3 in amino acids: CASSSTSGRAGETQYF. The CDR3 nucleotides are TGCGCCAGCAGCTCGACTAGCGGGAGGGCCGGGGAGACCCAGTACTTC.

The CDR3 DNA follows: TGCAGCGTTGAAGATCCCCGCGGGGGGAACACTGAAGCTTTCTTT. Translated: CSVEDPRGGNTEAFF. J is TRBJ1-1 and V is TRBV29-1, with D maybe TRBD1 (5 bases). Trimming pared 0 bases from V and 1 base from J, leaving 12 bases between. The CDR3 has 15 amino acids. CDR1 and CDR2 from the germline V gene are SQVTM and ANQGSEA.

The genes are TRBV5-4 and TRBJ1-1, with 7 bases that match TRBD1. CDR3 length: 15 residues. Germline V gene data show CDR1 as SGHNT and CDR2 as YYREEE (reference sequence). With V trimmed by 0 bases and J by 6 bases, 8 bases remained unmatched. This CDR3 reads CASSLALTGSAEAFF. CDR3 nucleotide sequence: TGTGCCAGCAGCTTGGCCCTGACAGGGTCCGCTGAAGCTTTCTTT.

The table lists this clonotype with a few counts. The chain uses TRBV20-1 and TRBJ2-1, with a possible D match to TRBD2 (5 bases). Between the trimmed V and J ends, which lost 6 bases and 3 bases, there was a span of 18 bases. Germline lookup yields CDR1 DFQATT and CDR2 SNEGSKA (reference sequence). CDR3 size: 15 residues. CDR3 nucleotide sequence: TGCAGTGCGGCAGGACTGGCAGTGGTCTACAATGAGCAGTTCTTC. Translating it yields CSAAGLAVVYNEQFF.

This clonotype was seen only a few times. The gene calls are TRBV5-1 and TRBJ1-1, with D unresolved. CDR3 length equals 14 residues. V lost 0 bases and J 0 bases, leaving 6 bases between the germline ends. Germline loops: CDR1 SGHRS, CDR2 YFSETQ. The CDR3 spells CASSLVPMNTEAFF. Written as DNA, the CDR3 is TGCGCCAGCAGCTTGGTGCCCATGAACACTGAAGCTTTCTTT.

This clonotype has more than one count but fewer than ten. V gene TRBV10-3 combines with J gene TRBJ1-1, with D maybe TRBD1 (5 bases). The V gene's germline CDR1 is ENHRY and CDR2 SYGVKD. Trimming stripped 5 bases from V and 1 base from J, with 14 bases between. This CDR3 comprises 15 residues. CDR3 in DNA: TGTGCCATCAGTCGGGGGGACGGGAGGAACACTGAAGCTTTCTTT. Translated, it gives CAISRGDGRNTEAFF.

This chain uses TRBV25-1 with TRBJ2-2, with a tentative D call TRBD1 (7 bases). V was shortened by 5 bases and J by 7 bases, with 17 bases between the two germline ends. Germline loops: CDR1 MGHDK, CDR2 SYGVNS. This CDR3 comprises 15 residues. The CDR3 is CASSIQGGGNGELFF. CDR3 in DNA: TGTGCCAGCAGTATCCAGGGGGGAGGTAACGGGGAGCTGTTTTTT. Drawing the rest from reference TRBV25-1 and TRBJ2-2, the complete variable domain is EADIYQTPRYLVIGTGKKITLECSQTMGHDKMYWYQQDPGMELHLIHYSYGVNSTEKGDLSSESTVSRIRTEHFPLTLESARPSHTSQYLCASSIQGGGNGELFFGEGSRLTVL.

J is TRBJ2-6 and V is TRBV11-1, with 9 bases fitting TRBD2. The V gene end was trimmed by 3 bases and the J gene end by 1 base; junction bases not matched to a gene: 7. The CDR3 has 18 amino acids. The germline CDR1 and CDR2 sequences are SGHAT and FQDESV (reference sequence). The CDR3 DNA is TGTGCCAGCAGCTTCGGGACTAGCCTTCTTTCTGGGGCCAACGTCCTGACTTTC. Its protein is CASSFGTSLLSGANVLTF.

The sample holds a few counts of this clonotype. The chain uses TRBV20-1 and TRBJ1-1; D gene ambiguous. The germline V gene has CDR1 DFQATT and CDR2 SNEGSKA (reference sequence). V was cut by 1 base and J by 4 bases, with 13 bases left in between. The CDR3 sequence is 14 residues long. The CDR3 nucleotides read TGCAGTGCTAGAGTGAGTCTAGGGCCCACTGAAGCTTTCTTT. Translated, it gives CSARVSLGPTEAFF.

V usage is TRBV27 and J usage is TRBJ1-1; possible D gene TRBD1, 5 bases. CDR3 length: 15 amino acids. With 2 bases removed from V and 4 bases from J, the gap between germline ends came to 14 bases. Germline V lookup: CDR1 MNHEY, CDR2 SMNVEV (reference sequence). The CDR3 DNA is TGTGCCAGCAGTTTACACCGGGGGGGAGGCACTGAAGCTTTCTTT. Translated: CASSLHRGGGTEAFF.

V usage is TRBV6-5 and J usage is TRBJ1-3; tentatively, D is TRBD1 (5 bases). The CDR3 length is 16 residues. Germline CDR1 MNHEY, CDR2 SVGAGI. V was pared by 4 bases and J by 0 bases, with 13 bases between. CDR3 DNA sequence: TGTGCCAGCAGTTTGAAGACAGCGAGCTCTGGAAACACCATATATTTT. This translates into CASSLKTASSGNTIYF.

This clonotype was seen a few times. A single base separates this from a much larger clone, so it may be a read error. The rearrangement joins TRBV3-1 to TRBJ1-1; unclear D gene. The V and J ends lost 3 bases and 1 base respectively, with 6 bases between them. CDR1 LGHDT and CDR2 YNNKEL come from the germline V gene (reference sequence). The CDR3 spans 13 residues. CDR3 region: CASSHGKNTEAFF. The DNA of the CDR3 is TGTGCCAGCAGCCACGGGAAGAACACTGAAGCTTTCTTT.

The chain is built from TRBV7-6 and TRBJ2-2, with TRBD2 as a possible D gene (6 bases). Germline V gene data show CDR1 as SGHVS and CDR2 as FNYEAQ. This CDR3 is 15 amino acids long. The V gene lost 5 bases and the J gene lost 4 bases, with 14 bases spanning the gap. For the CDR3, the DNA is TGTGCCAGCAGCGGAGAGGGAGGAGCCACCGGGGAGCTGTTTTTT. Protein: CASSGEGGATGELFF.

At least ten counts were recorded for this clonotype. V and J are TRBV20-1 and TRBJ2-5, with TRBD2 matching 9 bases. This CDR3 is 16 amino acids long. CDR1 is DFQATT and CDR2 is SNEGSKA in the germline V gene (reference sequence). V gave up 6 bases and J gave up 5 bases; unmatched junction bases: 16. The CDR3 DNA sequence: TGCAGTGCCCACCCCGGCAGCGGGAGGCTTGGTGAGACCCAGTACTTC. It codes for CSAHPGSGRLGETQYF.

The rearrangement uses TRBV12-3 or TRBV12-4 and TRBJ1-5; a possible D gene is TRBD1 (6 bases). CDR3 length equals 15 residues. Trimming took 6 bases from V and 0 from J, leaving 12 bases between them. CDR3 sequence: CASRRGTDSNQPQHF. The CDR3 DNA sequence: TGTGCCAGCAGGAGGGGGACGGATAGCAATCAGCCCCAGCATTTT.

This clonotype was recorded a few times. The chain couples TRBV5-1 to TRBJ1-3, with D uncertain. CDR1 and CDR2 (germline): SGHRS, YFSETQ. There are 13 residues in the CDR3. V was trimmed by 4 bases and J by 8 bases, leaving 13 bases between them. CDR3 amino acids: CASSTSTTDTIYF. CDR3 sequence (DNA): TGCGCCAGCAGCACCTCGACCACAGACACCATATATTTT.

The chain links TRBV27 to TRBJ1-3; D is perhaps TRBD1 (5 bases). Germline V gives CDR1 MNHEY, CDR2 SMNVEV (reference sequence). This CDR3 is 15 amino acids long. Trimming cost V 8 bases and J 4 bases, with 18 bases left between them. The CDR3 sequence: CASWAGQGKGNTIYF. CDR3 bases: TGTGCCAGCTGGGCGGGGCAGGGAAAAGGAAACACCATATATTTT.